What follows describes a single TCR beta chain. Antigen specificity is unknown. Carried by the TCR beta cDNA libraries were unique molecular identifiers. Using its own MiXCR run on the PCR reads, TCRdb lists one record per CDR3 protein. The table shows 400,000 to 500,000 distinct CDR3 sequences, with 39% occurring only once. Germline V lookup: CDR1 SNHLY, CDR2 FYNNEI. The CDR3 extends over 16 amino acids. Deletions cut 3 bases from V and 3 bases from J, with 15 bases between. The sample comes from a study of post-analysis software for immune sequencing data. Study as a whole: Relapsing-remitting, secondary progressive and progressive-relapsing multiple sclerosis were all included among the disease courses. General observations from the study: Compared with controls, patients had more of roughly 5 TRBV segments, including TRBV5-6, TRBV5-1 and TRBV20-1. Controls' normalized Chao1 diversity significantly exceeded that of multiple sclerosis patients. Under the F measure, samples that were prepared in one batch clustered strongly together.

The chain recombines TRBV2 with TRBJ1-5; TRBD1 might be the D (5 bases). The sequencing input was blood. This TCR came from a girl aged 2 to 10 with multiple sclerosis. The CDR3 DNA reads as TGTGCCAGCAGTGATGTCCGGCAGGGAGTCAATCAGCCCCAGCATTTT. It translates to CASSDVRQGVNQPQHF.